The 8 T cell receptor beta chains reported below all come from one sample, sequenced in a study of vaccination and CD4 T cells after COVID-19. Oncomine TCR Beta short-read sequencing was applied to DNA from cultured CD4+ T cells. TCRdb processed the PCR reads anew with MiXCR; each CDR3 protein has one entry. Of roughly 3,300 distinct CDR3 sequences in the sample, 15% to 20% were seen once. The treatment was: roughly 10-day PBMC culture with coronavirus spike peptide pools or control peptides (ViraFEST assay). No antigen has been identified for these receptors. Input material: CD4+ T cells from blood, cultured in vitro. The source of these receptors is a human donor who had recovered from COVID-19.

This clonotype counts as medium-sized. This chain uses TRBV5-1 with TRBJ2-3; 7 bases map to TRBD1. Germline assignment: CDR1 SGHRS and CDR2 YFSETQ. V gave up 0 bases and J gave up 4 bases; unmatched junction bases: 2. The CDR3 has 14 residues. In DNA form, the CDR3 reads TGCGCCAGCAGCTTGGGAGACAGGGCAGATACGCAGTATTTT. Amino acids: CASSLGDRADTQYF.

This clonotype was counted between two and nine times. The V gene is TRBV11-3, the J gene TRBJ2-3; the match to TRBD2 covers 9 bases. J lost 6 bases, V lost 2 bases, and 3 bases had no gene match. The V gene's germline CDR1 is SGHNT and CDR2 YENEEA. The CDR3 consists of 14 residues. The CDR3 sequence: CASSLNSGGDTQYF. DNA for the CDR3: TGTGCCAGCAGCTTAAATAGCGGGGGCGATACGCAGTATTTT.

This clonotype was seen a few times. The chain's CDR3 is CATSALAGNRNEQFF. The CDR3 coding sequence is TGTGCCACCAGCGCACTAGCGGGTAATCGGAATGAGCAGTTCTTC. The genes are TRBV15 and TRBJ2-1; 9 positions agree with TRBD2. Germline V gene data show CDR1 as LNHNV and CDR2 as YYDKDF (reference sequence). This CDR3 has 15 residues. Trimming took 5 bases from V and 7 from J; bases not matched to a gene: 9.

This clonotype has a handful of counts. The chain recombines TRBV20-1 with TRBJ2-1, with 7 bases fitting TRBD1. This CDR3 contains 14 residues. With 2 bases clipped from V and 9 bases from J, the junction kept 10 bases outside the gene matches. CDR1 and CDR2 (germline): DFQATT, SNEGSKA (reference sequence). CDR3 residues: CSARKGALVSEQFF. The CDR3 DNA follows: TGCAGTGCTAGAAAGGGGGCTTTGGTTAGTGAGCAGTTCTTC.

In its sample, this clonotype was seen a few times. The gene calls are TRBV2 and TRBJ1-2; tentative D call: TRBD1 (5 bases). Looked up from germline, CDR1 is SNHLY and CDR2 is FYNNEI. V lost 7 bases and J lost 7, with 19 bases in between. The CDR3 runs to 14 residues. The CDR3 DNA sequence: TGTGCCAGCATAGACAGCCCGCAAATCCGTGGCTACACCTTC. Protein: CASIDSPQIRGYTF.

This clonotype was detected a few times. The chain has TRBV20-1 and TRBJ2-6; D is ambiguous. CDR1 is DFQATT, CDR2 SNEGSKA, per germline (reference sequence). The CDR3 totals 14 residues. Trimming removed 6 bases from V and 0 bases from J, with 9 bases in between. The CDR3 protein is CSATPTSGANVLTF. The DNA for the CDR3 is TGCAGTGCAACCCCCACCTCTGGGGCCAACGTCCTGACTTTC.

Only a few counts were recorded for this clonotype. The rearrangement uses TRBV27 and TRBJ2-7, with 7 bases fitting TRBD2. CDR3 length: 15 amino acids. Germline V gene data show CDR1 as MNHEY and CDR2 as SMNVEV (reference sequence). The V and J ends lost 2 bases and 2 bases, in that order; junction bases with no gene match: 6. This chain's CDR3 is CASSLTGGFPYEQYF. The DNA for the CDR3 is TGTGCCAGCAGTTTAACGGGGGGTTTCCCCTACGAGCAGTACTTC.

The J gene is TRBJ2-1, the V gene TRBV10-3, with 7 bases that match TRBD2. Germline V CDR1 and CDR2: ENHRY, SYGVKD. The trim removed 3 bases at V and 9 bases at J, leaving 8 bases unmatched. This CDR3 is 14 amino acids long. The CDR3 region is CAISEGTTMPEQFF. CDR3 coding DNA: TGTGCCATCAGTGAAGGGACTACCATGCCTGAGCAGTTCTTC.